This paragraph reports one T cell receptor beta chain. Germline-derived CDR1 and CDR2 are LNHDA and SQIVND (reference sequence). The CDR3 has 13 residues. V was pared by 3 bases and J by 4 bases, with 10 bases between. This sample is part of a study of control samples from healthy donors and cancer patients. Clones were read by immunoSEQ multiplex PCR, and TCRdb kept only the in-frame ones, dropping some. The sample holds roughly 120,000 clones, more than 75% seen once. This chain joins TRBV19 and TRBJ2-7; D tentatively fits TRBD1 or TRBD2 (5 bases each). This sequence was found in a woman aged 55-75 years with lung cancer. Sequencing used PBMCs. The CDR3 is CASSIGTLYEQYF. In nucleotides, the CDR3 is TGTGCCAGTAGTATCGGGACGCTGTACGAGCAGTACTTC.